This entry lists 30 T cell receptor beta chains sequenced from one sample in a study of Graves' ophthalmopathy and Graves' hyperthyroidism. RNA transcripts were the template, and TCR beta CDR3 regions were amplified from them. Second-round multiplex PCR followed a first-round RT-PCR using HTBI primers. TCRdb re-derived calls from the multiplex PCR reads in MiXCR, one entry per CDR3 protein. The sample consists of roughly 700,000 distinct CDR3 sequences, around 40% of them appearing once. The sample comprised peripheral blood. Every receptor here comes from an adult man with Graves' ophthalmopathy.

The chain employs TRBV7-6 and TRBJ2-7, with D perhaps TRBD1 (6 bases). From germline, CDR1 is SGHVS and CDR2 FNYEAQ. The length of the CDR3 is 14 residues. V was trimmed by 5 bases and J by 1 base, leaving 12 bases between them. CDR3 region: CASSPDSPSYEQYF. CDR3 sequence (DNA): TGTGCCAGCAGCCCGGACAGCCCTTCCTACGAGCAGTACTTC. Looking up the rest from reference TRBV7-6 and TRBJ2-7 gives the full variable domain: GAGVSQSPRYKVTKRGQDVALRCDPISGHVSLYWYRQALGQGPEFLTYFNYEAQQDKSGLPNDRFSAERPEGSISTLTIQRTEQRDSAMYRCASSPDSPSYEQYFGPGTRLTVT.

This clonotype was counted only a few times. The chain couples TRBV5-1 to TRBJ2-7, with D tentatively TRBD1 or TRBD2 (5 bases each). Per the germline V gene, CDR1 is SGHRS and CDR2 is YFSETQ. The CDR3 runs to 15 residues. V was shortened by 4 bases and J by 0 bases, with 14 bases between the two germline ends. CDR3 loop: CASSRGTGTSYEQYF. Here the CDR3 DNA reads TGCGCCAGCAGCAGGGGAACCGGGACCTCCTACGAGCAGTACTTC.

This clonotype was counted at least ten times. The J gene is TRBJ2-2, the V gene TRBV7-6, with a weak D call TRBD2 (6 bases). V was clipped by 8 bases and J by 0 bases, with 7 bases between them. The germline V gene encodes CDR1 SGHVS and CDR2 FNYEAQ. CDR3 size: 13 residues. The CDR3 DNA reads TGTGCCAGCGGGGACTCGAACACCGGGGAGCTGTTTTTT. It specifies CASGDSNTGELFF. The full variable domain, with the rest looked up from reference TRBV7-6 and TRBJ2-2, is GAGVSQSPRYKVTKRGQDVALRCDPISGHVSLYWYRQALGQGPEFLTYFNYEAQQDKSGLPNDRFSAERPEGSISTLTIQRTEQRDSAMYRCASGDSNTGELFFGEGSRLTVL.

This clonotype has ten or more counts. The V call is TRBV10-3, the J call TRBJ1-1; D is perhaps TRBD1 (6 bases). Looked up from germline, CDR1 is ENHRY and CDR2 is SYGVKD. V dropped 10 bases and J dropped 3 bases, with 15 bases sitting between them. This CDR3 has 13 residues. The CDR3 DNA sequence: TGTGCCACCGAGGGGGGCGTGGACACTGAAGCTTTCTTT. Its translation is CATEGGVDTEAFF.

The rearrangement joins TRBV2 to TRBJ1-3; 10 nucleotides align to TRBD1. With 6 bases clipped from V and 0 bases from J, the junction kept 5 bases outside the gene matches. The CDR3 consists of 16 residues. Germline CDR1 is SNHLY and CDR2 is FYNNEI. The CDR3 sequence is CASRHRTGGSGNTIYF. The DNA for the CDR3 is TGTGCCAGCAGACACCGGACAGGGGGCTCTGGAAACACCATATATTTT. The full variable domain, with the rest looked up from reference TRBV2 and TRBJ1-3, is EPEVTQTPSHQVTQMGQEVILRCVPISNHLYFYWYRQILGQKVEFLVSFYNNEISEKSEIFDDQFSVERPDGSNFTLKIRSTKLEDSAMYFCASRHRTGGSGNTIYFGEGSWLTVV.

As to this clonotype: The junction does not match germline at one end; this may be a read error. V is TRBV25-1 and J is TRBJ2-5; D is perhaps TRBD2 (7 bases). The CDR3 loop spans 14 amino acids. Germline CDR1 MGHDK, CDR2 SYGVNS. CDR3 sequence reads: CASSHRGRGETQYF. CDR3 sequence (DNA): TGCGCCAGCAGCCACCGAGGGAGGGGGGAGACCCAGTACTTC.

In the case of this clonotype: One junction end does not reproduce the germline sequence, and a read error may be involved. The chain is built from TRBV7-3 and TRBJ1-1, with TRBD1 as a possible D gene (6 bases). Germline CDR1 and CDR2: SGHTA and FQGTGA. This CDR3 comprises 14 residues. CDR3 coding DNA: TGTGCCAGCAGCTCCGGGGGCAAGAACACTCAAGCTTTCTTT. This encodes CASSSGGKNTQAFF.

There are many counts of this clonotype. This chain uses TRBV19 with TRBJ2-5; TRBD1 matches at 9 bases. Germline V gene sequence: CDR1 LNHDA, CDR2 SQIVND (reference sequence). The CDR3 is made up of 14 amino acids. V lost 6 bases to trimming and J lost 5 bases; unmatched junction nucleotides: 7. The CDR3, as DNA: TGTGCCAGTAGCCGGGGACAGGGAGGTGAGACCCAGTACTTC. This sequence encodes CASSRGQGGETQYF.

This clonotype was picked up many times. The chain carries TRBV25-1 and TRBJ2-2, with D perhaps given as TRBD1 or TRBD2 (5 bases each). In germline, CDR1 is MGHDK, CDR2 SYGVNS. The V gene lost 3 bases and the J gene lost 2 bases, with 7 bases spanning the gap. CDR3 length equals 14 residues. The CDR3 loop is CASSDGGNTGELFF. CDR3 bases: TGTGCCAGCAGTGATGGGGGAAACACCGGGGAGCTGTTTTTT. The whole variable domain, remainder taken from reference TRBV25-1 and TRBJ2-2, is EADIYQTPRYLVIGTGKKITLECSQTMGHDKMYWYQQDPGMELHLIHYSYGVNSTEKGDLSSESTVSRIRTEHFPLTLESARPSHTSQYLCASSDGGNTGELFFGEGSRLTVL.

The chain is built from TRBV2 and TRBJ1-5; 8 nucleotides agree with TRBD1. Germline CDR1 SNHLY, CDR2 FYNNEI. Trimming at V came to 2 bases and at J to 1 base, leaving 10 bases not matched to a gene. The CDR3 has 18 residues. CDR3 loop: CASSEPYQGASSNQPQHF. The CDR3 bases are TGTGCCAGCAGTGAACCGTACCAGGGGGCTTCGAGCAATCAGCCCCAGCATTTT.

This clonotype was detected ten times or more. Here the CDR3 DNA reads TGTGCCACTGGGACAGGGGGAACGACTAATGAAAAACTGTTTTTT. This codes for CATGTGGTTNEKLFF. The rearrangement joins TRBV10-3 to TRBJ1-4; 11 bases align to TRBD1. Trimming cost V 10 bases and J 2 bases; bases outside gene matches: 6. The CDR3 runs 15 residues. Germline-derived CDR1 and CDR2 are ENHRY and SYGVKD.

The chain employs TRBV20-1 and TRBJ2-7; 16 bases map to TRBD2. The length of the CDR3 is 15 residues. CDR1 and CDR2 (germline): DFQATT, SNEGSKA (reference sequence). Trimming cost V 6 bases and J 7 bases; bases outside gene matches: 9. The CDR3 DNA reads as TGCAGTGCCCAAGGGACTAGCGGGAGGGCTAATGAGCAGTACTTC. This codes for CSAQGTSGRANEQYF.

This clonotype came up a few times. This sequence joins TRBV24-1 and TRBJ2-3; D is uncertain. Germline-derived CDR1 and CDR2 are KGHDR and SFDVKD. The CDR3 consists of 12 residues. Trimming cost V 3 bases and J 4 bases, with 4 bases left between them. CDR3 sequence: CATSDQSDTQYF. CDR3 nucleotide sequence: TGTGCCACCAGTGATCAATCAGATACGCAGTATTTT.

Only a few counts were recorded for this clonotype. The chain recombines TRBV4-1 with TRBJ1-5, with D unresolved. V lost 0 bases, J lost 0 bases, and 9 bases lay in between. This CDR3 comprises 16 residues. Germline V gene sequence: CDR1 MGHRA, CDR2 YSYEKL. The CDR3: CASSQESGFSNQPQHF. CDR3 nucleotide sequence: TGCGCCAGCAGCCAAGAAAGCGGTTTTAGCAATCAGCCCCAGCATTTT.

This clonotype was recorded at least ten times. The genes are TRBV24-1 and TRBJ1-1; D call uncertain. CDR3 length equals 13 residues. V was cut by 2 bases and J by 1 base, with 4 bases left in between. Germline V gene lookup returns CDR1 KGHDR and CDR2 SFDVKD. CDR3 in amino acids: CATSDWTNTEAFF. The CDR3 DNA sequence: TGTGCCACCAGTGATTGGACGAACACTGAAGCTTTCTTT.

The chain is built from TRBV19 and TRBJ2-3; TRBD2 agrees at 8 bases. The trim removed 10 bases at V and 6 bases at J, leaving 12 bases unmatched. The CDR3 loop spans 14 amino acids. Germline-derived CDR1 and CDR2 are LNHDA and SQIVND (reference sequence). The CDR3 coding sequence is TGTGCCACCCGGGAGGGAGTGAGTGGTGATACGCAGTATTTT. Translated, it gives CATREGVSGDTQYF.

In its sample, this clonotype was seen many times. The V call is TRBV10-3, the J call TRBJ1-2; the D gene is possibly TRBD1 (5 bases). Germline V lookup: CDR1 ENHRY, CDR2 SYGVKD. The CDR3 extends over 15 amino acids. Trimming pared 3 bases from V and 4 bases from J, leaving 15 bases between. For the CDR3, the DNA is TGTGCCATCAGTGAAGGCGGGGGGGTCGGCTATGGCTACACCTTC. It is translated as CAISEGGGVGYGYTF.

This clonotype was counted many times. This chain connects TRBV25-1 to TRBJ2-7, with TRBD1 matching 10 bases. Germline V gives CDR1 MGHDK, CDR2 SYGVNS. The CDR3 runs 14 residues. With V trimmed by 4 bases and J by 3 bases, 3 bases remained unmatched. The CDR3 reads CASSADRGGYEQYF. As DNA, the CDR3 is TGTGCCAGCAGTGCGGACAGGGGGGGCTACGAGCAGTACTTC.

There are a few counts of this clonotype. Here the CDR3 reads CASSQLLAGASEQYF. The CDR3 DNA reads TGTGCCAGCAGCCAGCTCCTAGCGGGAGCCTCCGAGCAGTACTTC. The chain recombines TRBV14 with TRBJ2-7; 10 bases match TRBD2. The CDR3 runs to 15 residues. V shed 3 bases, J shed 6 bases, and the junction held 8 bases outside the gene matches. Looked up from germline, CDR1 is SGHDN and CDR2 is FVKESK.

The chain links TRBV24-1 to TRBJ1-3, with D hard to call. Germline CDR1 KGHDR, CDR2 SFDVKD. There are 15 residues in the CDR3. Trimming shortened V by 0 bases and J by 1 base, and 6 bases separated the two germline ends. CDR3 region: CATSDLTDSGNTIYF. The CDR3 nucleotides read TGTGCCACCAGTGATTTGACAGATTCTGGAAACACCATATATTTT.

The V gene is TRBV29-1, the J gene TRBJ2-5; tentatively, D is TRBD2 (6 bases). This CDR3 contains 13 residues. The germline V gene encodes CDR1 SQVTM and CDR2 ANQGSEA. V shed 7 bases and J shed 1 base, with 13 bases lying between them. CDR3 residues: CSAARSGQETQYF. The CDR3 bases are TGCAGCGCCGCCCGTAGCGGCCAAGAGACCCAGTACTTC. Variable domain in full (rest from reference TRBV29-1 and TRBJ2-5): SAVISQKPSRDICQRGTSLTIQCQVDSQVTMMFWYRQQPGQSLTLIATANQGSEATYESGFVIDKFPISRPNLTFSTLTVSNMSPEDSSIYLCSAARSGQETQYFGPGTRLLVL.

The gene calls are TRBV6-5 and TRBJ1-2; TRBD1 agrees at 9 bases. V shed 6 bases, J shed 2 bases, and the junction held 7 bases outside the gene matches. In germline, CDR1 is MNHEY, CDR2 SVGAGI. The CDR3 loop spans 15 amino acids. The CDR3 DNA reads TGTGCCAGCAGGCCTGCGGGGACAGGGAACTATGGCTACACCTTC. Residues: CASRPAGTGNYGYTF.

The chain carries TRBV11-2 and TRBJ2-2; the D gene is possibly TRBD1 (6 bases). Germline CDR1 reads SGHAT; CDR2 reads FQNNGV. The CDR3 is made up of 18 amino acids. Trimming pared 0 bases from V and 0 bases from J, leaving 14 bases between. CDR3 in DNA: TGTGCCAGCAGCTTAGATCCAGGTGGGACAACGAACACCGGGGAGCTGTTTTTT. Its translation is CASSLDPGGTTNTGELFF. The full variable domain, its missing parts supplied by reference TRBV11-2 and TRBJ2-2, is EAGVAQSPRYKIIEKRQSVAFWCNPISGHATLYWYQQILGQGPKLLIQFQNNGVVDDSQLPKDRFSAERLKGVDSTLKIQPAKLEDSAVYLCASSLDPGGTTNTGELFFGEGSRLTVL.

The gene calls are TRBV29-1 and TRBJ1-1; unclear D gene. V was shortened by 1 base and J by 6 bases, with 15 bases between the two germline ends. Germline values: CDR1 SQVTM, CDR2 ANQGSEA. The CDR3 is made up of 14 amino acids. In DNA form, the CDR3 reads TGCAGCGTTGAAGGGTTGGGCGGTTACTCTGAAGCTTTCTTT. It specifies CSVEGLGGYSEAFF. Full variable domain (rest looked up from reference TRBV29-1 and TRBJ1-1): SAVISQKPSRDICQRGTSLTIQCQVDSQVTMMFWYRQQPGQSLTLIATANQGSEATYESGFVIDKFPISRPNLTFSTLTVSNMSPEDSSIYLCSVEGLGGYSEAFFGQGTRLTVV.

The CDR3 sequence: CASRSFSLAYEQYF. For the CDR3, the DNA is TGTGCCAGCCGCTCCTTCAGTCTAGCCTACGAGCAGTACTTC. The V gene is TRBV11-2, the J gene TRBJ2-7; D unclear. This CDR3 is 14 amino acids long. CDR1 is SGHAT, CDR2 FQNNGV, per germline. Trimming pared 8 bases from V and 2 bases from J, leaving 16 bases between.

This clonotype was observed a handful of times. The chain uses TRBV7-9 and TRBJ2-7; no firm D call. The CDR3 extends over 15 amino acids. CDR1 SEHNR and CDR2 FQNEAQ come from the germline V gene (reference sequence). The ends were cut back, 5 bases at V and 0 bases at J, with 14 bases in the middle. CDR3 protein: CASSQGMVSSYEQYF. In nucleotides, the CDR3 is TGTGCCAGCAGCCAAGGAATGGTGAGCTCCTACGAGCAGTACTTC.

This clonotype was counted between two and nine times. The chain combines TRBV9 with TRBJ2-2; 7 nucleotides line up with TRBD2. This CDR3 is built from 14 residues. Trimming cost V 3 bases and J 3 bases; bases outside gene matches: 2. Germline V gene data show CDR1 as SGDLS and CDR2 as YYNGEE. CDR3 nucleotide sequence: TGTGCCAGCAGCGGGACTAGGGACACCGGGGAGCTGTTTTTT. Translating gives CASSGTRDTGELFF.

The J gene is TRBJ2-7, the V gene TRBV24-1, with D perhaps matching TRBD1 (5 bases). The germline V and J ends were trimmed by 7 bases and 6 bases, with 18 bases remaining between them. Looked up from germline, CDR1 is KGHDR and CDR2 is SFDVKD. The CDR3 consists of 14 residues. CDR3 sequence reads: CATSGPGPGSEQYF. The CDR3, as DNA: TGTGCCACCAGCGGGCCGGGTCCAGGGTCCGAGCAGTACTTC.

V gene TRBV10-2 combines with J gene TRBJ1-2; the D gene is possibly TRBD1 (5 bases). The germline V and J ends were trimmed by 4 bases and 7 bases, with 19 bases remaining between them. CDR1 is WSHSY and CDR2 is SAAADI in the germline V gene. The CDR3 spans 15 residues. For the CDR3, the DNA is TGCGCCAGCAGTGTACTTGGGGCCGTCCAGGGTGGCTACACCTTC. This sequence encodes CASSVLGAVQGGYTF.

This clonotype was observed a handful of times. This chain links TRBV12-3 or TRBV12-4 with TRBJ1-1, with D tentatively TRBD1 (6 bases). V lost 4 bases and J 5 bases, leaving 14 bases between the germline ends. This CDR3 has 14 amino acids. The CDR3 spells CASSYERGVTEAFF. In DNA, the CDR3 is TGTGCCAGCAGTTACGAAAGGGGGGTTACTGAAGCTTTCTTT.